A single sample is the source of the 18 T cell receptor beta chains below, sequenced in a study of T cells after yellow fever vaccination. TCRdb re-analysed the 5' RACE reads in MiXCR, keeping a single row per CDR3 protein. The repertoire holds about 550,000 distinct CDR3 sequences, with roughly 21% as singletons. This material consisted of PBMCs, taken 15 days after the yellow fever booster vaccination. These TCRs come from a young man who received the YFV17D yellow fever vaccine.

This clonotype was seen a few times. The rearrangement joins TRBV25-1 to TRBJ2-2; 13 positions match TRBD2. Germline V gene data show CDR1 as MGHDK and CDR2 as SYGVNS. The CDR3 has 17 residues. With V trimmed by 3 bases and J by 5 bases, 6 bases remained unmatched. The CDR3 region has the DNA TGTGCCAGCAGTGACGGACTAGCGGGAGACCGGACCGGGGAGCTGTTTTTT. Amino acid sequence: CASSDGLAGDRTGELFF.

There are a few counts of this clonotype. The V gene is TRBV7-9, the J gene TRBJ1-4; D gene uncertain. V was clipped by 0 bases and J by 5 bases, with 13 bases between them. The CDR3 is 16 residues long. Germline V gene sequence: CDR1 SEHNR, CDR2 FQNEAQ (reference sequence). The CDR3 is CASSLAWSDENEKLFF. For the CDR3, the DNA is TGTGCCAGCAGCTTAGCGTGGTCTGATGAGAATGAAAAACTGTTTTTT.

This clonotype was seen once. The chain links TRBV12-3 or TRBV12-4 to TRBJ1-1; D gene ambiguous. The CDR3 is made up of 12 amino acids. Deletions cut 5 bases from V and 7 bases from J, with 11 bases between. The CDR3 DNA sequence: TGTGCCAGCAGTGGCGGTAGGAATGAAGCTTTCTTT. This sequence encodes CASSGGRNEAFF.

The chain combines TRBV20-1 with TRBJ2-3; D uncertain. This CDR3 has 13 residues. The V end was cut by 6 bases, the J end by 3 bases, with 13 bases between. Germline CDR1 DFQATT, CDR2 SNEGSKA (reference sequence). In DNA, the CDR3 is TGCAGTGCCTTAGACACTCGGACAGATACGCAGTATTTT. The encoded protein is CSALDTRTDTQYF.

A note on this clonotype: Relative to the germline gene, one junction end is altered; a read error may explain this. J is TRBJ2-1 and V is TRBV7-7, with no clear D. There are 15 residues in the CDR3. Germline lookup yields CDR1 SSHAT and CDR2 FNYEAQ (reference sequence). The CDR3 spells CASSSGTPDYNEQFF. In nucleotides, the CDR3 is TGTGCTAGCAGCTCCGGCACCCCAGATTACAATGAGCAGTTCTTC.

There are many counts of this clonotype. The CDR3 bases are TGCAGTGCTAGCGGGACCTTCTCCTACGAGCAGTACTTC. Its protein product is CSASGTFSYEQYF. The chain employs TRBV20-1 and TRBJ2-7; D tentatively fits TRBD1 or TRBD2 (5 bases each). This CDR3 region has 13 residues. V was shortened by 3 bases and J by 0 bases, with 9 bases between the two germline ends. CDR1 DFQATT and CDR2 SNEGSKA come from the germline V gene (reference sequence).

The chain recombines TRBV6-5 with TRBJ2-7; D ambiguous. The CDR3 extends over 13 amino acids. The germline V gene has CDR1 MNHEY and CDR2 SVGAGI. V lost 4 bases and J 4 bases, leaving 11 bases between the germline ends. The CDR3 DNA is TGTGCCAGCAGTTTGACCCAAGGATACGAGCAGTACTTC. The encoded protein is CASSLTQGYEQYF.

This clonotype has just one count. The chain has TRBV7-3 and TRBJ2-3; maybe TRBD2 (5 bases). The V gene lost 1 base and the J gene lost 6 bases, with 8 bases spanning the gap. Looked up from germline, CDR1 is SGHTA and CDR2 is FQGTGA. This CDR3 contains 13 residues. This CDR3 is CASSLIGVDTQYF. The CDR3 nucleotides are TGTGCCAGCAGCTTAATCGGGGTGGATACGCAGTATTTT.

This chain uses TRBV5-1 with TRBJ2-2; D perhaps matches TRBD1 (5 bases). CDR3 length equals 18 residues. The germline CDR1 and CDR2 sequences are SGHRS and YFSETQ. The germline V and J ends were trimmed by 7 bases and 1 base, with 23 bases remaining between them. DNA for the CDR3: TGCGCCAGCTACCAAGGGTTAAGGGGCCCGATGAACACCGGGGAGCTGTTTTTT. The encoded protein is CASYQGLRGPMNTGELFF.

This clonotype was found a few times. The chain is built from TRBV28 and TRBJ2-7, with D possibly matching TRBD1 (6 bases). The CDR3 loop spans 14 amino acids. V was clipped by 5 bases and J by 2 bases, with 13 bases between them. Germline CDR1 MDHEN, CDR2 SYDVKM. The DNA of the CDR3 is TGTGCCAGCAGTGTAACAGGGATTACCTACGAGCAGTACTTC. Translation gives CASSVTGITYEQYF.

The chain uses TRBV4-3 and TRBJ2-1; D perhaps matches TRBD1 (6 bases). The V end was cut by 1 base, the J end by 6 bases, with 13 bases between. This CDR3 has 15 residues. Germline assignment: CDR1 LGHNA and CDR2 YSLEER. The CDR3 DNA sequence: TGCGCCAGCAGCCAAGTATCGGACAGCTCCAATGAGCAGTTCTTC. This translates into CASSQVSDSSNEQFF.

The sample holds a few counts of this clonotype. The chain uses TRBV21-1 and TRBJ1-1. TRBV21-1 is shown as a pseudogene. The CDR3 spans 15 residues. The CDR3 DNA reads TGTGCCAGCAGCACCCAGGAGGGGAGCGACACTGAAGCTTTCTTT. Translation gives CASSTQEGSDTEAFF.

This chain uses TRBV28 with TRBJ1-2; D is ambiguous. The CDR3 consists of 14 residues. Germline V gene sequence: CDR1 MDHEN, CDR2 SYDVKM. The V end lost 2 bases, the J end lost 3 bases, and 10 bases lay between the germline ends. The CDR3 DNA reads TGTGCCAGCAGTTTACTGGTTGGGGACTATGGCTACACCTTC. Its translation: CASSLLVGDYGYTF.

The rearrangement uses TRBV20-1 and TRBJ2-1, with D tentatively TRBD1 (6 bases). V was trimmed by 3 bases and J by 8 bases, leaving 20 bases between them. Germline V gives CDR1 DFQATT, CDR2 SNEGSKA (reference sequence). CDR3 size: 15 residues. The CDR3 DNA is TGCAGTGCTAGCAGCGATTCAGGGGTTGGCGATGAGCAGTTCTTC. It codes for CSASSDSGVGDEQFF.

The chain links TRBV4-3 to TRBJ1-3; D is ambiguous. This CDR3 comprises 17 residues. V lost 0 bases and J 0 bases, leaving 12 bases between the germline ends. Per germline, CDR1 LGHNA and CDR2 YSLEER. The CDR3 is CASSQDPLGSSGNTIYF. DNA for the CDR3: TGCGCCAGCAGCCAAGACCCCCTTGGGAGCTCTGGAAACACCATATATTTT.

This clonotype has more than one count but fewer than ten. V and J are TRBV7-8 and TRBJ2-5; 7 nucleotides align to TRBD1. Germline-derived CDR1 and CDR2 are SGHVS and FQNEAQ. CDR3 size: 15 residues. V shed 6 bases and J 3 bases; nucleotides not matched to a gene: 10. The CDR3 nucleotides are TGTGCCAGCAGGCTGAGACGGGGACAGAAAGAGACCCAGTACTTC. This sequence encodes CASRLRRGQKETQYF.

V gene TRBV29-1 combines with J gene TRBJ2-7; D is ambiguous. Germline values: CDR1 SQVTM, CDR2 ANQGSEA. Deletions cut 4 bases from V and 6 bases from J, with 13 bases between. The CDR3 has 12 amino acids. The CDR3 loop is CSVAKEWGEQYF. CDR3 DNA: TGCAGCGTTGCAAAAGAGTGGGGCGAGCAGTACTTC.

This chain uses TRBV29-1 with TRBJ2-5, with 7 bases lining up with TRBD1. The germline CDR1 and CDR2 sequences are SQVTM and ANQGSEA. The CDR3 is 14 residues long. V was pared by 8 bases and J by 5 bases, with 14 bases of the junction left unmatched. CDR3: CSTLDRASAETQYF. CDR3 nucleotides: TGCAGCACCCTAGACAGGGCTTCCGCGGAGACCCAGTACTTC.